The clone carrying this T cell receptor beta chain was seen at least ten times. Germline lookup yields CDR1 SGHRS and CDR2 YFSETQ. Trimming removed 4 bases from V and 3 bases from J, with 13 bases in between. The CDR3 spans 15 residues. Amplification targeted TCR beta CDR3 regions from RNA transcripts. The TCR CDR3 first-round RT-PCR relied on the HTBI primer set. One entry per CDR3 protein results from TCRdb running MiXCR on the multiplex PCR reads. The repertoire holds a few hundred thousand distinct CDR3 sequences, with around 13% as singletons. These data are taken from a study of T cells in Graves' hyperthyroidism and ophthalmopathy.

This TCR was sampled from a woman aged 25 to 39 with Graves' ophthalmopathy. Specimen: blood. The chain links TRBV5-1 to TRBJ1-4; a possible D gene is TRBD1 (5 bases). Here the CDR3 reads CASSPRGSANEKLFF. CDR3 sequence (DNA): TGCGCCAGCAGCCCAAGGGGTTCGGCTAATGAAAAACTGTTTTTT.